This TCR beta chain was captured in a study of shared clonotypes between healthy human individuals (dated by TCRdb to 2018 to 2020). A note on the overall study: The cohort included a few men and a couple of women between 18 and 49 years of age. For each donor, CD4 naive and CD4 memory were each run on three plates, CD8 naive on two plates, and CD8 memory on one plate. To estimate repertoire size and how much clonotypes are shared between individuals, the study performed deep sequencing of blood TCR repertoires from roughly five healthy adults. Different laboratories and diverse techniques were used to prepare libraries and sequence TCR repertoires, to increase sequencing depth and limit assay-specific biases. Each donor's leukapheresis produced roughly between roughly 0.85 and 9.5 billion PBMCs.

Using the deep immunoSEQ assay, multiplex PCR amplified TCR CDR3 regions from genomic DNA. Genomic DNA extracted from each cell subset was distributed evenly over all wells of several immunoSEQ 96-well plates, and each plate served as one replicate. For sorted subsets, each replicate PCR was loaded with 200 ng genomic DNA, equivalent to 30,000 or so T cell genomes. Purified libraries were measured with a Qubit 3.0 fluorometer, size-checked on a Bioanalyzer 2100, and measured again with the KAPA Library Quantification kit. Every immunoSEQ 96-well plate was sequenced on a dedicated single-read 150-cycle Illumina NextSeq 550 flow cell. Regarding the original processing steps: The immunoSEQ output contained only junctional sequences without quality scores, so filtering could not match that applied to full-length reads. To assign V/J genes and CDR3, sequences were annotated against IMGT germline references using PyIR, a Python wrapper for IgBLAST v1.9. Reads with weak V/J assignments (E-value above 1e-6), missing CDR3, stop codons, out-of-frame junctions, or ambiguous translated residues were removed. A V3J clonotype was defined by an identical inferred V gene, J gene, and CDR3 amino acid sequence. To compute the percentage overlap between repertoires, the number of shared unique clonotypes was divided by the size of the smaller repertoire. Repertoire richness was assessed with RTK rarefaction, the Chao1 estimator, and Recon v2.1 estimates of unobserved clonotypes. For all TCRbeta clonotypes obtained by the gDNA method from several donors, generation probabilities were computed with OLGA. TCRdb took this table from immuneACCESS and kept in-frame rearrangements with V and J called. Such tables lack part of the clones; where checked against another copy, unresolved V genes explain under half of the gap, and the rest is unexplained. The V and J calls and the clone size are those of that table, but D and trimming were determined from the DNA. In this sample the table shows about 2.1 million clones, roughly 93% of which occur a single time. The ten largest make up around 1.8% of the sample.

For the CD8 naive samples, CD45RO-negative cells were positively selected for CCR7, yielding a CD45RA+CCR7+ population from which TemRA cells were excluded. Healthy HIV-negative adults with no recently reported acute infections or vaccinations were included as donors. All donors were Caucasian adults living in Nashville, Tennessee, USA. Blood was obtained by leukapheresis, after which PBMCs were separated by Ficoll-Histopaque density gradient centrifugation and cryopreserved in liquid nitrogen vapor phase. Purity and quantity of every magnetically sorted T cell population were checked by analytical flow cytometry. Genomic DNA was isolated from each sorted fraction and quantified by UV absorbance on a Nanodrop 2000c. Reading the germline V gene gives CDR1 MGHRA and CDR2 YSYEKL. From cysteine to phenylalanine, the CDR3 is 14 amino acids long. Only the CDR3 region is kept as DNA, spanning 42 bases read in frame from base 1.

Broader findings and caveats from the paper: When a handful of donors were compared, the shared fraction of clonotypes was about 5.4% for naive CD4, 3.5% to 4% for naive CD8, 2.3% for memory CD4, and under 0.5% for memory CD8. Compared with non-shared clonotypes, clonotypes shared by all four sorted-subset donors had higher generation probabilities. Larger estimated clonotype richness was generally found for naive subsets than for memory subsets. The small number of donors limited the genetic and exposure-history diversity represented. Rarefaction of sorted-subset datasets indicated incomplete sequencing despite the large sequencing depth. Pairwise subsampling indicated that sequencing depth was expected to affect the degree of clonotype sharing among donors. Sampling was restricted to blood, and TCR repertoires in tissues likely differ from the TCR repertoires found in blood.

Comments on this clone: It lacks a known antigen. The sample holds no much larger clone one base away, and base qualities are not on file.

The sequence links TRBV4-1 to TRBJ2-5; TRBD1 matches 8 bases in the middle. The tail of the sequence fits TRBJ2-7 better, so the J call may be wrong. The sample consisted of naive CD8+ T cells from PBMCs. The cell subset or site label on this specimen signifies: CD45RA+CCR7+. The sequence derives from a man between 18 and 29 years old in good health. Some clones in this sample may be carry-over from other donors' samples. The nucleotides read TGCGCCAGCAGCCTAGGACAGGGTACCTACGAGCAGTACTTC. This codes for CASSLGQGTYEQYF.